This note documents a single T cell receptor (beta chain) sequence. The antigen is unknown. The CDR3 consists of 15 residues. CDR1 is MNHEY, CDR2 SVGAGI, per germline. The J segment lost 0 bases and the V segment lost 8 bases, leaving 7 bases of the junction unmatched. The source of the sample is a study of siplizumab effects on memory and regulatory T cells. Overall study findings and caveats: Neither a naive nor a memory phenotype was assignable to roughly 75-97% of proliferating CD4+ or CD8+ clones. Siplizumab significantly reduced alloreactive sequences traceable to unstimulated CD4+ memory cells. For mappable alloreactive CD4+ clones, the mean Treg-derived fraction was around 74% with siplizumab and approximately 26% in controls.

Per individual sample, about 97,000 TCR templates were assayed. Generated by immunoSEQ multiplex PCR, the TCRdb table keeps only in-frame clones and is missing some. The profile shows approximately 100,000 clones, more than 85% of them singletons. Sequencing was performed on CD4+ T cells sorted from blood. This rearrangement joins TRBV6-5 to TRBJ2-7, with 10 bases identical to TRBD2. The clonotype comes from a human donor in good health. Some clones in this sample may be carry-over from other donors' samples. DNA for the CDR3: TGTGCCAGCCATCCGGGACTAGCGATCTCCTACGAGCAGTACTTC. It is translated as CASHPGLAISYEQYF.